Many counts were recorded for the clone carrying this T cell receptor (beta chain). Relative to the germline gene, one junction end is altered; a read error may explain this. This CDR3 is built from 13 residues. Germline CDR1 reads KGHDR; CDR2 reads SFDVKD. TCRdb called the 5' RACE reads again in MiXCR, with one record for every CDR3 protein. The table lists tens of thousands of distinct CDR3 sequences, around 20% of them singletons. The data are from a study of T-cell memory formation after mild COVID-19. The TCR sequence derives from an adult who had mild COVID-19 (a few samples of this study predate the infection). Cell type and time point are not known. Sequencing used PBMCs or a T cell subset sorted from them (not recorded which). This sequence joins TRBV24-1 and TRBJ2-2; 10 nucleotides line up with TRBD2. The CDR3 bases are TGTGCCACCAGTACCGAGCAGCGGGGGGGGCTGTTTTTT. Translating it yields CATSTEQRGGLFF.